The TCR beta chain under discussion was sequenced for a study of spatial heterogeneity in lung cancer (dated by TCRdb to the late 2010s). Turning to the overall study: More beta-chain than alpha-chain transcripts were consistently detected, likely reflecting higher beta-chain transcript abundance. In tumor regions, TCR transcript counts showed a strong correlation with a T cell transcriptional module score derived from matched bulk RNA-seq. In the raw uncorrected reads, each unique combination of TCR and UMI appeared on average more than ten times. TCR alpha and beta repertoires were quantitatively compared across multiple tumor regions, matched nontumor lung and blood in non-small cell lung cancer. Nonsynonymous mutation counts, determined by whole-exome sequencing of tumor tissue, were related to features of the TCR repertoire. At surgery, both alpha and beta chains were TCR-sequenced in about 200 tumor regions, approximately 64 matched nontumor lung samples and 56 PBMC samples. What the work shows at the level of the full study, not this receptor alone: TCR-seq was estimated to cover only around 6.4% of tumor T cells for alpha chains and about 13% for beta chains. The number of expanded intratumoral alpha and beta TCRs correlated with the tumor nonsynonymous mutation count. Confirming at a functional level the hypothesis that regional TCRs recognize regional mutations was considered to require additional single-cell paired TCR alpha and beta sequencing. The count of ubiquitous expanded TCRs correlated with the count of ubiquitous nonsynonymous mutations, and the count of regional expanded TCRs correlated with the count of regional nonsynonymous mutations.

In this sample, this clonotype turned up a few times. Its binding antigen is unknown. No clone much larger than this one lies a single base away; base qualities are absent. V sheds 1 base and J sheds 2 bases, leaving 12 bases between their ends. Measured from the cysteine to the phenylalanine, the CDR3 is 15 residues long. CDR3 DNA only is kept here, 45 bases in frame from base 1. Reading the germline V gene gives CDR1 SGHTA and CDR2 FQGNSA. Interpreted using the paper, the time point label stands for: sample taken at primary tumor resection. Samples were obtained from roughly 72 patients with early-stage, untreated non-small cell lung cancer from the lung TRACERx cohort. For TCR sequencing, whole RNA was extracted from tumor and nontumor lung tissue, or from cryopreserved PBMC samples, and no cell sorting was done. Patients were selected for TCR sequencing only if sufficient RNA was available from at least two tumor regions. Before selection, tumor and adjacent nontumor lung specimens were reviewed by a lung pathologist.

The method behind the library was 5' RACE. Instrument used: NextSeq 500. The TCR library protocol attached a unique molecular identifier to each TCR cDNA molecule to allow correction of PCR and sequencing errors. As for the authors' bioinformatics: TCR identification, UMI-based error correction and CDR3 extraction were all carried out with Decombinator tools. TCRs above a frequency of 2 per 1,000, corresponding to the top 1% of the tumor frequency distribution, were defined as expanded. Expanded tumor TCRs were classed as regional if statistically deemed absent (corrected P<0.05) from at least one tumor region, otherwise ubiquitous. Renyi diversity was computed with the R vegan package after each repertoire had been subsampled 100 times to 5,000 TCRs. CDR3 similarity networks were constructed using string-kernel similarity of amino acid triplets, with links drawn between CDR3s whose pairwise similarity was above 0.82. TCRdb trimmed public reads at Q25 via fastp, called clones via MiXCR and kept in-frame beta chains. All rows with the same CDR3 protein become a single entry with the most common DNA and genes. The V and J calls, along with clone size, are taken from TCRdb and not from the paper's own processing. Within this sample are roughly 4,000 distinct CDR3 sequences, with around 8.8% of them counted one time only. More than 8% of the sample goes to the ten largest clones.

The rearrangement combines TRBV7-2 with TRBJ2-7; matching of 5 bases hints at TRBD1 as the D gene. The receptor comes from a male donor with early-stage non-small cell lung cancer. Source: lung tumor tissue, taken at surgery. The DNA sequence is as follows: TGTGCCAGCAGCTTAGGAGTGGACATCACCTACGAGCAGTACTTC. The translation is CASSLGVDITYEQYF. Full variable domain (CDR3 extended with the reference TRBV7-2 and TRBJ2-7 proteins): GAGVSQSPSNKVTEKGKDVELRCDPISGHTALYWYRQSLGQGLEFLIYFQGNSAPDKSGLPSDRFSAERTGGSVSTLTIQRTQQEDSAVYLCASSLGVDITYEQYFGPGTRLTVT.